The rows below give T cell receptor beta chains drawn from one sample of a study of T cell changes during pregnancy in multiple sclerosis. Using immunoSEQ multiplex PCR, the repertoire was profiled, and TCRdb retains in-frame clones only, with some absent. The sample records approximately 130,000 clones, roughly 97% being singletons. Specimen: peripheral blood, collected after pregnancy. The receptor source for this set is a female donor with multiple sclerosis, enrolled in a pregnancy study. The CDR3 runs from the conserved cysteine through the conserved F or W. A D gene is named only where the DNA matches it firmly. The size entry is marked missing in some rows and otherwise reads once, few, many or a size class.

J	D	length	V	size	DNA	CDR3
TRBJ2-1	TRBD2	17	TRBV29-1	NA	TGCAGCGTTGGGAGGACTGGTCCGGCGGGAGCTGGCAATGAGCAGTTCTTC	CSVGRTGPAGAGNEQFF
TRBJ2-1	NA	13	TRBV4-1	NA	TGCGCCAGCAGTGAGGGTGGTCCCTATGAGCAGTTCTTC	CASSEGGPYEQFF
TRBJ1-2	TRBD1	13	TRBV28	once	TGTGCCTGCCGGGACAGGGGGCTGGGTGGCTACACCTTC	CACRDRGLGGYTF
TRBJ2-3	TRBD2	16	TRBV27	NA	TGTGCCAGCAGTTCGCCGGGACTAGCCCGCACAGATACGCAGTATTTT	CASSSPGLARTDTQYF
TRBJ2-5	TRBD2	15	TRBV5-4	few	TGTGCCAGCAGCTTTCTAGCGGGAGGGGGGGAGACCCAGTACTTC	CASSFLAGGGETQYF
TRBJ2-7	TRBD2	16	TRBV4-1	NA	TGCGCCAGCAGCCGGACTAGCGGGGGAAGCTCCTACGAGCAGTACTTC	CASSRTSGGSSYEQYF
TRBJ2-1	TRBD2	15	TRBV5-8	NA	TGTGCCAGCAGCTTGGGCGGGAGGAGGTTCAATGAGCAGTTCTTC	CASSLGGRRFNEQFF
TRBJ2-5	TRBD2	16	TRBV6-4	NA	TGTGCCAGCAGTGACCTGACCGGGACTAGCCAAGAGACCCAGTACTTC	CASSDLTGTSQETQYF
TRBJ2-7	TRBD2	21	TRBV2	NA	TGTGCCAGCAGTGAGAAGGGACTAGCGGACGTTTATATTTCCCCCCGGAGGGAGCAGTACTTC	CASSEKGLADVYISPRREQYF
TRBJ2-2	TRBD2	16	TRBV27	NA	TGTGCCAGCAGTCCGACTAGCGGGAGGGACACCGGGGAGCTGTTTTTT	CASSPTSGRDTGELFF
TRBJ2-1	TRBD2	15	TRBV6-6	NA	TGTGCCAGCAGCCGACTAGCGGGAGGGAGTAATGAGCAGTTCTTC	CASSRLAGGSNEQFF
TRBJ2-1	TRBD1	14	TRBV6-5	NA	TGTGCCAGCACCCCCCGACAGGGGTCGAATGAGCAGTTCTTC	CASTPRQGSNEQFF
TRBJ2-5	NA	15	TRBV7-9	NA	TGTGCCAGCAGCTTAGCTAGTAGCGTACAAGAGACCCAGTACTTC	CASSLASSVQETQYF
TRBJ2-7	TRBD2	17	TRBV7-9	NA	TGTGCCAGCAGCTCAGGGGGTCTAGCGGGAGAATTCTACGAGCAGTACTTC	CASSSGGLAGEFYEQYF
TRBJ2-5	NA	14	TRBV5-6	NA	TGTGCCAGCAGCTCCACCGGGACACAAGAGACCCAGTACTTC	CASSSTGTQETQYF
TRBJ2-7	TRBD2	12	TRBV28	NA	TGTGCCAGCGGGACTAACCTCTACGAGCAGTACTTC	CASGTNLYEQYF
TRBJ1-5	NA	14	TRBV28	NA	TGTGCCAGCAGCCCCCGCAGTCGAAATCAGCCCCAGCATTTT	CASSPRSRNQPQHF
TRBJ1-1	NA	13	TRBV10-3	few	TGTGCCATCAGTGCAGGGGCGGACACTGAAGCTTTCTTT	CAISAGADTEAFF
TRBJ1-1	NA	14	TRBV28	NA	TGTGCCAGCATCACGGCTGGGGAGGTCCTTGAAGCTTTCTTT	CASITAGEVLEAFF
TRBJ1-5	NA	14	TRBV27	NA	TGTGCCAGCAGTTACAGCGGGAGCAATCAGCCCCAGCATTTT	CASSYSGSNQPQHF
TRBJ2-3	NA	18	TRBV11-2	NA	TGTGCCAGCAGCTTAGCCGCCCCGCGGGCTCCACCAGATTATACGCAGTATTTT	CASSLAAPRAPPDYTQYF
TRBJ2-3	TRBD2	15	TRBV6-1	NA	TGTGCCAGCAGTGAAGTAGCGGGCGGGGCAGATACGCAGTATTTT	CASSEVAGGADTQYF
TRBJ2-2	TRBD2	18	TRBV7-6	NA	TGTGCCAGCAGCTTAGCCGGGACTAGCGGGACCCCGCCCGGGGAGCTGTTTTTT	CASSLAGTSGTPPGELFF
TRBJ2-1	TRBD2	17	TRBV7-9	NA	TGTGCCAGCAGCTCACATGCTAGCGGGAGTGTTTACAATGAGCAGTTCTTC	CASSSHASGSVYNEQFF
TRBJ1-2	NA	18	TRBV27	NA	TGTGCCAGCAGTAAGGTCCCGGGGTCCGCCTTAGCTAACTATGGCTACACCTTC	CASSKVPGSALANYGYTF
TRBJ2-3	NA	14	TRBV7-2	NA	TGTGCCAGCAGCTTGGCCCCATCGGGAGATACGCAGTATTTT	CASSLAPSGDTQYF
TRBJ2-7	NA	14	TRBV2	NA	TGTGCCAGCAGTGGTACAAATTTCTCCTACGAGCAGTACTTC	CASSGTNFSYEQYF
TRBJ2-7	TRBD2	16	TRBV13	NA	TGTGCCAGCAGCTCCCTGGGTAGCGGGAACTCCTACGAGCAGTACTTC	CASSSLGSGNSYEQYF
TRBJ1-4	TRBD1	16	TRBV28	NA	TGTGCCAGCAGTTTCCCCCCGGGACAGGGAAATGAAAAACTGTTTTTT	CASSFPPGQGNEKLFF
TRBJ1-3	NA	17	TRBV9	few	TGTGCCAGCAGCACTACGTTCGAGGTGCGCTCTGGAAACACCATATATTTT	CASSTTFEVRSGNTIYF
TRBJ2-7	NA	15	TRBV9	NA	TGTGCCAGCAGCGTGGGGGGGCTAGCGCTAGGGGAGCAGTACTTC	CASSVGGLALGEQYF
TRBJ2-2	NA	13	TRBV2	NA	TGTGCCAGCAAATCGGGGGATAGAGGGGAGCTGTTTTTT	CASKSGDRGELFF
TRBJ2-1	NA	14	TRBV27	NA	TGTGCCAGCAGCCTCCTAGCAATTAACGGTGAGCAGTTCTTC	CASSLLAINGEQFF
TRBJ2-1	NA	17	TRBV4-2	NA	TGTGCCAGCACCCCATGGGGCAGCCAGAGCTCCTACAATGAGCAGTTCTTC	CASTPWGSQSSYNEQFF
TRBJ2-2	TRBD1	16	TRBV18	NA	TGTGCCAGCTCACAAATAGGGGGCGATGGCACCGGGGAGCTGTTTTTT	CASSQIGGDGTGELFF
TRBJ2-5	TRBD2	18	TRBV7-9	NA	TGTGCCGCGGCGCATGATCGGAGCGGTCGAAGAGCGGGGGAGACCCAGTACTTC	CAAAHDRSGRRAGETQYF
TRBJ2-1	NA	11	TRBV27	NA	TGTGCCAGCACCCTTGGGACTGAACAGTTCTTC	CASTLGTEQFF
TRBJ2-3	TRBD2	18	TRBV5-1	NA	TGCGCCAGCAGCTGGGGACTAGCGGGAGGGTGGAGCACAGATACGCAGTATTTT	CASSWGLAGGWSTDTQYF
TRBJ2-3	NA	12	TRBV28	NA	TGTGCCAGCAGTTTAAGCATCGGTACGCAGTATTTT	CASSLSIGTQYF
TRBJ1-2	NA	13	TRBV9	NA	TGTGCCAGCAGCGTTCGAGCCTCCTATGGCTACACCTTC	CASSVRASYGYTF
TRBJ2-1	TRBD2	16	TRBV7-2	NA	TGTGCCAGCAGCACAAGCGGGAGGGGAGGGTACAATGAGCAGTTCTTC	CASSTSGRGGYNEQFF
TRBJ2-2	NA	16	TRBV14	NA	TGTGCCAGCAGCCAGCGGACTCCTCTAACCCCCGGGGAGCTGTTTTTT	CASSQRTPLTPGELFF
TRBJ2-1	TRBD2	20	TRBV5-1	NA	TGCGCCAGCAGCTTGAATTCTGGGACTAGCGGAACCCCCTCCTACAATGAGCAGTTCTTC	CASSLNSGTSGTPSYNEQFF
TRBJ1-5	NA	16	TRBV19	once	TGTGCCAGTAGTATTATTCGGGTGATGAGCAATCAGCCCCAGCATTTT	CASSIIRVMSNQPQHF
TRBJ2-1	TRBD2	14	TRBV7-6	NA	TGTGCCAGCAGTTTACTAGCGGAGGGCGCGGAGCAGTTCTTC	CASSLLAEGAEQFF
TRBJ2-2	TRBD2	18	TRBV4-1	NA	TGCGCCAGCAGCCAAGACTTGTCGGGACTAGCTTATGTCGGGGAGCTGTTTTTT	CASSQDLSGLAYVGELFF
TRBJ2-1	TRBD2	17	TRBV27	NA	TGTGCCAGCAGTCTCCAGACTAGCGGGACCTCCTACAATGAGCAGTTCTTC	CASSLQTSGTSYNEQFF
TRBJ1-3	TRBD1	15	TRBV7-2	NA	TGTGCCAGCAGCCGGACAGGGTTCTCTGGAAACACCATATATTTT	CASSRTGFSGNTIYF
TRBJ2-7	NA	15	TRBV5-6	NA	TGTGCCAGCAGCTCCGGGGGTTCTTTCTCCTACGAGCAGTACTTC	CASSSGGSFSYEQYF
TRBJ2-1	NA	15	TRBV19	NA	TGTGCCAGTAGTATGGCAGGACAGAAAGACAATGAGCAGTTCTTC	CASSMAGQKDNEQFF
TRBJ1-1	NA	16	TRBV6-5	NA	TGTGCCAGCAGTTACGCCGCAGGGGCGATGAACACTGAAGCTTTCTTT	CASSYAAGAMNTEAFF